This T cell receptor (beta chain) was sequenced for a study of blood T cell repertoires in COVID-19. This clone was counted only a few times. The assay was immunoSEQ multiplex PCR, and TCRdb's table has in-frame clones only and misses some. Counted here are roughly 25,000 clones, around 65% occurring once; the ten biggest clones make up roughly 7.2%. The germline V gene has CDR1 KGHDR and CDR2 SFDVKD. Trimming removed 1 base from V and 14 bases from J, with 10 bases in between. The CDR3 runs to 11 residues. This clonotype was obtained from a man between 60 and 70 years old with active or convalescent COVID-19. Sequences were obtained from peripheral blood. The chain links TRBV24-1 to TRBJ1-2; D not certain. The CDR3, as DNA: TGTGCCACCAGTGATTTCACTGAGCGTACCTTC. It specifies CATSDFTERTF.